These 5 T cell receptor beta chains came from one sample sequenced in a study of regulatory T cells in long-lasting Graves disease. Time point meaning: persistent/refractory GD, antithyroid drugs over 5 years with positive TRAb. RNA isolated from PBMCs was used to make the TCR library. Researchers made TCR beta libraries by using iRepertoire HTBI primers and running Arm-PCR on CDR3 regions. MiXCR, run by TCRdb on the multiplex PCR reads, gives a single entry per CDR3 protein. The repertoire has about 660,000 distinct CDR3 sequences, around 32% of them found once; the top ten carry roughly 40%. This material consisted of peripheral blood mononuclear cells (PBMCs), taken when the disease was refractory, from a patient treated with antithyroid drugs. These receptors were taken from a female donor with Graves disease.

The CDR3 bases are TGTGCCAGCAGCTACCAAAACTACTCCCGACGGAGGAACACTGAAGCTTTCTTT. It yields the protein CASSYQNYSRRRNTEAFF. The V call is TRBV7-9, the J call TRBJ1-1; D is ambiguous. The germline gives CDR1 SEHNR, CDR2 FQNEAQ (reference sequence). This CDR3 is built from 18 residues. V was trimmed by 4 bases and J by 1 base, leaving 22 bases between them.

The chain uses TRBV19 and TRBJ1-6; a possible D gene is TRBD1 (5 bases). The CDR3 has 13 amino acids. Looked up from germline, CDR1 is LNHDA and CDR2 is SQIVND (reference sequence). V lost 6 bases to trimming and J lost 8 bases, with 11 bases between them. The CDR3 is CASSASGDSPLHF. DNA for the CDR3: TGTGCCAGTAGCGCTTCGGGGGATTCACCCCTCCACTTT.

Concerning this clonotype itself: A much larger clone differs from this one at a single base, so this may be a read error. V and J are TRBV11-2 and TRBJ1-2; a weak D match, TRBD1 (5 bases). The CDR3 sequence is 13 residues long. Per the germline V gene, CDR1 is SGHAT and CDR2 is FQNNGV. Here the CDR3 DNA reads TGTGCCGGCAGCTTAGGTACAAGGGGCGGCTACACCTTC. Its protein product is CAGSLGTRGGYTF.

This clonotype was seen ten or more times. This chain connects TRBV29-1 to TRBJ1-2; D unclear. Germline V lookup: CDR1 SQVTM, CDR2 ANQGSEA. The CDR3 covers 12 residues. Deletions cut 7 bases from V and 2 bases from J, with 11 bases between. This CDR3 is CSAGELNYGYTF. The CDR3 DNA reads TGCAGCGCCGGGGAGCTGAACTATGGCTACACCTTC.

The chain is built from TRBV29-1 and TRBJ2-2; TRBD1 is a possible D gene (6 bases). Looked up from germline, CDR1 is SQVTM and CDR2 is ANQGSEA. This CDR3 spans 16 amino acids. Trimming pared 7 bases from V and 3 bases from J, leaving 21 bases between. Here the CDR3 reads CSASPGYSGDTGELFF. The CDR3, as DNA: TGCAGCGCCTCCCCTGGTTACTCAGGGGACACCGGGGAGCTGTTTTTT.